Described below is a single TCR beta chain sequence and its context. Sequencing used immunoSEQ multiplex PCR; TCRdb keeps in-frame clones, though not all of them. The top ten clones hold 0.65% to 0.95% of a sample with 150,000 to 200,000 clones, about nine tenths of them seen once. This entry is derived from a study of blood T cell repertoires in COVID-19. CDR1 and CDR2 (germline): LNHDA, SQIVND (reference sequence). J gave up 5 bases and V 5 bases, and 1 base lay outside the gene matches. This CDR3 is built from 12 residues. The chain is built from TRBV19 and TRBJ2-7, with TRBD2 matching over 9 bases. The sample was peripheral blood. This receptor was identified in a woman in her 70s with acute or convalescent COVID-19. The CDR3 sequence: CASSGTSHEQYF. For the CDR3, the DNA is TGTGCCAGTAGTGGGACTAGCCACGAGCAGTACTTC.